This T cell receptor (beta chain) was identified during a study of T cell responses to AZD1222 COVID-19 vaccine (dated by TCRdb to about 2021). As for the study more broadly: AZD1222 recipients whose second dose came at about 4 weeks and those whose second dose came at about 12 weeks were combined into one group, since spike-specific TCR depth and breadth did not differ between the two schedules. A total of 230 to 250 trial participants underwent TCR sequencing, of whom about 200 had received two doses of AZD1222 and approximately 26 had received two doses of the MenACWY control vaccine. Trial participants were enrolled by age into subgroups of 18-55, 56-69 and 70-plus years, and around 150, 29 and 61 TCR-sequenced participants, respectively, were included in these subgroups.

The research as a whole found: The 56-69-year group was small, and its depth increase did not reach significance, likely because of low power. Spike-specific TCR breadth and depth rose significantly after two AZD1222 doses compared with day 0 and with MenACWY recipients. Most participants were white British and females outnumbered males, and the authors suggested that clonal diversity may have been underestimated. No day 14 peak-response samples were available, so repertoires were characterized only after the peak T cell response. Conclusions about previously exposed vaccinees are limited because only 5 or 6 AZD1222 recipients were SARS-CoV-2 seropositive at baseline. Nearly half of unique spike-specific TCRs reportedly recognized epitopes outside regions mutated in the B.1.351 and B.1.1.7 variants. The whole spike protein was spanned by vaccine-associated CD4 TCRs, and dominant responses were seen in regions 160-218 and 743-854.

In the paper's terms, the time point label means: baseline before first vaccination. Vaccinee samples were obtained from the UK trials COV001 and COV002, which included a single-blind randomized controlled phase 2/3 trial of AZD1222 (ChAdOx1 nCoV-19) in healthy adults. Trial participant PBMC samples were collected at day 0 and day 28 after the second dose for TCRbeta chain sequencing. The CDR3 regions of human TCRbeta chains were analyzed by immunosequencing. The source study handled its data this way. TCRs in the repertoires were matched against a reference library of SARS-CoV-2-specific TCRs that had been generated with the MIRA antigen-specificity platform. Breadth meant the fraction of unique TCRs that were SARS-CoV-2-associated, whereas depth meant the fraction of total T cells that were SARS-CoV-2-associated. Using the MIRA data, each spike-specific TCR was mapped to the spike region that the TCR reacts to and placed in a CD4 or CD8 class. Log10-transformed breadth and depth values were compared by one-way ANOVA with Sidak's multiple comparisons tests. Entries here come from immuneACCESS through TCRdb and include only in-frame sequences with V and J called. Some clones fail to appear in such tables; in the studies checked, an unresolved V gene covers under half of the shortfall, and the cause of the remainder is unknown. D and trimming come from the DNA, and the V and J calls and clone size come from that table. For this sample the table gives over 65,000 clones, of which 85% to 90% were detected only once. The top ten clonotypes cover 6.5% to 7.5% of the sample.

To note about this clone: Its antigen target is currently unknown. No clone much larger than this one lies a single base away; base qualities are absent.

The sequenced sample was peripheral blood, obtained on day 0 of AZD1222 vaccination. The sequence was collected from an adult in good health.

The bases are TGTGCCAGCAGCCCGAATTTGGGGAACACTGAAGCTTTCTTT. This codes for CASSPNLGNTEAFF. The V gene is TRBV5-4 and the J gene is TRBJ1-1, with the D gene uncertain. CDR1 and CDR2 are drawn from the germline V gene (reference sequence): SGHNT, YYREEE. Relative to germline, V is 4 bases shorter and J is 1 base shorter, with 11 bases between their ends. The CDR3 runs 14 amino acids, cysteine and phenylalanine included. Only the CDR3 DNA stays, 42 bases, in frame from base 1.